The following is a TCR beta chain sequence with its context. Original data processing: The authors estimated nucleated cell counts from reference gene primer amplification. The table came from immunoSEQ multiplex PCR; TCRdb's copy has only in-frame clones and leaves some out. That table gives V, J and clone size, and the DNA gave D and trimming. This table has roughly 160,000 clones, 85% to 90% appearing once. The entry originates in a study of blood T cell repertoires in COVID-19. Overall study context: Samples taken during acute and convalescent COVID-19 were collected in the United States, Italy and Spain. The cDNA or gDNA used as material had been derived from T cells, B-cell-depleted T cells, or PBMCs.

The junction had 0 bases not matched to a gene; V was cut back by 8 bases and J by 4 bases. The CDR3 spans 11 residues. Germline V lookup: CDR1 ENHRY, CDR2 SYGVKD. The gene calls are TRBV10-3 and TRBJ2-3, with 7 bases that match TRBD2. This TCR was sampled from a woman of 80 years or more with COVID-19, enrolled during active disease. Sequences were obtained from peripheral blood. The CDR3 DNA reads TGTGCCATCGGGGGGGCAGATACGCAGTATTTT. Translated, it gives CAIGGADTQYF.